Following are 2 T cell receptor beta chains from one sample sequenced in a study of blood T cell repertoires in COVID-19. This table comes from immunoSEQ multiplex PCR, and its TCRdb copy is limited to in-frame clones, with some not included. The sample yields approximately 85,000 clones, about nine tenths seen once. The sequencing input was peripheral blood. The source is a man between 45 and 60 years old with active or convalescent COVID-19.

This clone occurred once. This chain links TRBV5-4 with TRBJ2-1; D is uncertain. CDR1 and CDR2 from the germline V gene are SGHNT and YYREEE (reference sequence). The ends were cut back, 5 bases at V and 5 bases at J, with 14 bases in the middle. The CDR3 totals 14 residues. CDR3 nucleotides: TGTGCCAGCAGGCGAGAGGCGGAAAACAATGAGCAGTTCTTC. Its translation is CASRREAENNEQFF. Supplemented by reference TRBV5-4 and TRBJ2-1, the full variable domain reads ETGVTQSPTHLIKTRGQQVTLRCSSQSGHNTVSWYQQALGQGPQFIFQYYREEENGRGNFPPRFSGLQFPNYSSELNVNALELDDSALYLCASRREAENNEQFFGPGTRLTVL.

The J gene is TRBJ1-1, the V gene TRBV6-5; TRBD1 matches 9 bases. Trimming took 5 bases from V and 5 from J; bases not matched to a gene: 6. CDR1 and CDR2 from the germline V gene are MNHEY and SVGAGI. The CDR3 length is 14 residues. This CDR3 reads CASSLDRGWTEAFF. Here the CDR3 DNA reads TGTGCCAGCAGTCTCGACAGGGGGTGGACTGAAGCTTTCTTT.